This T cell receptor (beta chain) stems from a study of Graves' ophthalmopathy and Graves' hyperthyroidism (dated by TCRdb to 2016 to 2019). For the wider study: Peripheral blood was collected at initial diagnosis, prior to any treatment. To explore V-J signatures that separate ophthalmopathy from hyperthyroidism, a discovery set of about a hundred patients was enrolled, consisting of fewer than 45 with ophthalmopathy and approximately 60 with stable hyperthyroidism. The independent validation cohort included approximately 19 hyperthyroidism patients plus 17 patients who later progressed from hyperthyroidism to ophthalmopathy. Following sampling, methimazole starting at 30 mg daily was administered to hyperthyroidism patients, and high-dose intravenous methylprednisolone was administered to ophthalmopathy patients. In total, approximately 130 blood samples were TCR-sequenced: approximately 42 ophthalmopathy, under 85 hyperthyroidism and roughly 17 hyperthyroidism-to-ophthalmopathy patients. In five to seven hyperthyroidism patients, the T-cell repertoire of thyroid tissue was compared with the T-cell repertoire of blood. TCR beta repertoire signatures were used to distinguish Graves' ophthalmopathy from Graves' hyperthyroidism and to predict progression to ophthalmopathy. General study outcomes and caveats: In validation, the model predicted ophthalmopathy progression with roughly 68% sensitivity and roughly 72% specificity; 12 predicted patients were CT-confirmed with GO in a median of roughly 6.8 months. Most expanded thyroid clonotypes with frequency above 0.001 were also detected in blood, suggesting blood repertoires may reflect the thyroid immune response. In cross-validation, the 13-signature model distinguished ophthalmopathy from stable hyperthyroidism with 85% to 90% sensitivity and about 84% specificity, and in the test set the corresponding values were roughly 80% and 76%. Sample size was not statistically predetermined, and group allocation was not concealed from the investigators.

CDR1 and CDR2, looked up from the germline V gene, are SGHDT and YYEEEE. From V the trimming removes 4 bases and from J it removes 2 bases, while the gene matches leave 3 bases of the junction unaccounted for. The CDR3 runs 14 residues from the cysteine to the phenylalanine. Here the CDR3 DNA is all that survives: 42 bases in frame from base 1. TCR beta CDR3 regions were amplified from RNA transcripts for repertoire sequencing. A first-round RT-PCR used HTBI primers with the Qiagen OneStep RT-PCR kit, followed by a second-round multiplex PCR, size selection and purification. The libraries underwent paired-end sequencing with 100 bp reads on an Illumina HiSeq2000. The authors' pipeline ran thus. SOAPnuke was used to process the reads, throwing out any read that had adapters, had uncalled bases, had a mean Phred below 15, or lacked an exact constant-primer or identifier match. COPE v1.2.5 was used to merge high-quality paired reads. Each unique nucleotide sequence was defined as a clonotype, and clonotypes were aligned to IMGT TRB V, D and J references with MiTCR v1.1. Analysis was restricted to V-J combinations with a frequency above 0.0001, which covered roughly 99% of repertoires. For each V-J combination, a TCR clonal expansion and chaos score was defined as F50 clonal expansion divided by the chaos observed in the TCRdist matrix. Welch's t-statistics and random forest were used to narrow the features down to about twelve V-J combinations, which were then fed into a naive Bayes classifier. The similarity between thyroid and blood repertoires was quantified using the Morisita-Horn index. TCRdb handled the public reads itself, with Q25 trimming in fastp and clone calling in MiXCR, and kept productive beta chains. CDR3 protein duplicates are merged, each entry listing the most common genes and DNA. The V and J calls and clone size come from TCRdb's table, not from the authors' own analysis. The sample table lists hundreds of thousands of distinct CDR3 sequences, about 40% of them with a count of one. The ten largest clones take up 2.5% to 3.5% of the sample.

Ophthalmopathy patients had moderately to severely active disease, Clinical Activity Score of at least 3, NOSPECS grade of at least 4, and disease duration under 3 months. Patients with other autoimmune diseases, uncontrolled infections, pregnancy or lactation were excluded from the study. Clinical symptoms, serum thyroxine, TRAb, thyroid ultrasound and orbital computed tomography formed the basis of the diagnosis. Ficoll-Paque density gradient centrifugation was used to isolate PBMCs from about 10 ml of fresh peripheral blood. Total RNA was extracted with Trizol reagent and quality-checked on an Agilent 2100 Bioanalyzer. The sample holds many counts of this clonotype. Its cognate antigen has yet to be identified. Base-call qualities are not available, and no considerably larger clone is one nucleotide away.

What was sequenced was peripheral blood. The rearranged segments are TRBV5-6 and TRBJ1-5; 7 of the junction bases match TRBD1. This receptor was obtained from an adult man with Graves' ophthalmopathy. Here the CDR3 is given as CASSRGHGNQPQHF. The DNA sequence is TGTGCCAGCAGCAGGGGGCACGGCAATCAGCCCCAGCATTTT. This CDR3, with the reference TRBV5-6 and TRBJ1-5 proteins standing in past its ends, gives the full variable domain DAGVTQSPTHLIKTRGQQVTLRCSPKSGHDTVSWYQQALGQGPQFIFQYYEEEERQRGNFPDRFSGHQFPNYSSELNVNALLLGDSALYLCASSRGHGNQPQHFGDGTRLSIL.